A selection of T cell receptor beta chains follows, all from one sample in a study of shared clonotypes between healthy human individuals. The data were produced by immunoSEQ multiplex PCR, yet TCRdb's version contains in-frame clones alone and is incomplete. The data contain around 1.9 million clones, about 93% of them singletons. The sample taken for sequencing was naive CD8+ T cells from PBMCs. Source of these receptors: a man aged 18 to 30 in good health. Some clones in this sample may be carry-over from other donors' samples. The CDR3 runs from the conserved cysteine through the conserved F or W. Fields, in order: J gene, clone size, V gene, D gene, CDR3 length, CDR3 DNA, CDR3 protein. D genes are given only for firm matches. Expanded clones get a size class; other rows say once, few or many, or leave the size out.

TRBJ2-1,-,TRBV6-1,-,16,TGTGCCAGCAGTGAACGTACTGGCACACCTTGGGATGAGCAGTTCTTC,CASSERTGTPWDEQFF
TRBJ1-3,-,TRBV7-8,-,15,TGTGCCAGCAGCTTAGCGAACGGGGTGGGAAACACCATATATTTT,CASSLANGVGNTIYF
TRBJ2-4,once,TRBV7-4,-,15,TGTGCCAGCAGCTCCTGGCCCCTAGCCAAAAACATTCAGTACTTC,CASSSWPLAKNIQYF
TRBJ1-5,few,TRBV28,-,15,TGTGCCAGCAGTTTACAAAGCCGGGGAAATCAGCCCCAGCATTTT,CASSLQSRGNQPQHF
TRBJ1-1,-,TRBV10-1,-,13,TGCGCCAGCAGTGAGTCGGCGCCTTCGGAGGCTTTCTTT,CASSESAPSEAFF
TRBJ2-5,-,TRBV7-6,-,18,TGTGCCAGCAGCCCCCAAGCGACAAGGGCGCCCTACCAAGAGACCCAGTACTTC,CASSPQATRAPYQETQYF
TRBJ1-5,-,TRBV4-1,TRBD1,16,TGCGCCAGCAGCCCGCACGGGACAGGGAGCAATCAGCCCCAGCATTTT,CASSPHGTGSNQPQHF
TRBJ2-2,-,TRBV7-6,-,17,TGTGCCAGCAGCTTTTCCCCATTGCGGGAGAACACCGGGGAGCTGTTTTTT,CASSFSPLRENTGELFF
TRBJ2-1,-,TRBV27,-,15,TGTGCCAGCGCGGCTCGAGCGCCCTCCTACAATGAGCAGTTCTTC,CASAARAPSYNEQFF
TRBJ1-2,-,TRBV29-1,-,11,TGCAGCGTTGTGGGTTATGATGGCTACACCTTC,CSVVGYDGYTF
TRBJ1-1,-,TRBV19,-,15,TGTGCCAGTAGTTTACGACAGACCATGAACACTGAAGCTTTCTTT,CASSLRQTMNTEAFF
TRBJ2-2,-,TRBV15,-,15,TGTGCCACCAGCACAACTCAGGGAGTCACCGGGGAGCTGTTTTTT,CATSTTQGVTGELFF
TRBJ2-5,once,TRBV7-9,-,12,TGTGCCAGCAGCTTGACCGAGCAGACCCAGTACTTC,CASSLTEQTQYF
TRBJ2-5,-,TRBV7-9,TRBD1,14,TGTGCCAGCAGCTTGTCACAGGGGAGAGAGACCCAGTACTTC,CASSLSQGRETQYF
TRBJ1-1,-,TRBV2,-,14,TGTGCCAGCAGCCCCATTAAATACGGGGGGGAAGCTTTCTTT,CASSPIKYGGEAFF
TRBJ1-3,-,TRBV29-1,-,13,TGCAGCGTTGAGTTGACACTTGTGAACACCATATATTTT,CSVELTLVNTIYF
TRBJ2-5,-,TRBV7-9,-,16,TGTGCCAGCAGCTCACCCGCCAGACTTCCTGAAGAGACCCAGTACTTC,CASSSPARLPEETQYF
TRBJ1-1,once,TRBV6-1,-,15,TGTGCCAGCAGTGACCACAGGGTCTCGGACACTGAAGCTTTCTTT,CASSDHRVSDTEAFF